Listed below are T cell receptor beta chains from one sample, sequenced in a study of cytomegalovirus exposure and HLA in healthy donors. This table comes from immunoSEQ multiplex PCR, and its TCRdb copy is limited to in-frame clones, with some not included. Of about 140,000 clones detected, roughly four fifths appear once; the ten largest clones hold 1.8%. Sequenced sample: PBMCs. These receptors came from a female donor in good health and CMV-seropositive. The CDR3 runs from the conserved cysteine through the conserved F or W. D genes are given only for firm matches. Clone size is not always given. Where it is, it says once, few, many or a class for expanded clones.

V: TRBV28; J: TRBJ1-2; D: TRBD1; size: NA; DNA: TGTGCCAGCACCGATAGACAGGGGGCAAGGGGCTACACCTTC; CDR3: CASTDRQGARGYTF
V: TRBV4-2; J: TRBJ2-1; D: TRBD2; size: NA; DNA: TGTGCCAGCAGCCAAGTACCCCTGACTAGCGATAAAAGCTACAATGAGCAGTTCTTC; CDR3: CASSQVPLTSDKSYNEQFF
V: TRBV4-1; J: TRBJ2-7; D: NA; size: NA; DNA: TGCGCCAGCAGCCAAGATAGCTCCTACGAGCAGTACTTC; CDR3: CASSQDSSYEQYF
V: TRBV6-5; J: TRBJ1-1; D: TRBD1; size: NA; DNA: TGTGCCAGCAGTAGCCAGGGGGGTCGGAACACTGAAGCTTTCTTT; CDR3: CASSSQGGRNTEAFF
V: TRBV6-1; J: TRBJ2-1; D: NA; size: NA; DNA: TGTGCCAGCAGTGAACAAACAGGGTTGTACAATGAGCAGTTCTTC; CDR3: CASSEQTGLYNEQFF
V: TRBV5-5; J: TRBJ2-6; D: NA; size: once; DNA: TGTGCCAGCAGCCTCAGGGGCCCCTCCTCTGGGGCCAACGTCCTGACTTTC; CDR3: CASSLRGPSSGANVLTF
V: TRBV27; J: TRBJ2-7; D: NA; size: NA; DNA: TGTGCCAGCAGTTTAGGGCTGGCCTCCTACGAGCAGTACTTC; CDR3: CASSLGLASYEQYF
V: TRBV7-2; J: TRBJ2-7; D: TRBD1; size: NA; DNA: TGTGCCAGCAGCCGAAGGACAGGGAAAAACGAGCAGTACTTC; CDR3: CASSRRTGKNEQYF
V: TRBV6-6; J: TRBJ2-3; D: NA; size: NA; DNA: TGTGCCAGCAGCCAGGGATTCCTGAGCACAGATACGCAGTATTTT; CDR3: CASSQGFLSTDTQYF
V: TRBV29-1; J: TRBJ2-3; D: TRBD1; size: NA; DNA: TGCAGCGTTACGGGACAGGGCGGGACAGATACGCAGTATTTT; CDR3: CSVTGQGGTDTQYF
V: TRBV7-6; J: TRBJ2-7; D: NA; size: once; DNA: TGTGCCAGCAGCTCCCCGAGCGGGTCCCCCTCCTACGAGCAGTACTTC; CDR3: CASSSPSGSPSYEQYF
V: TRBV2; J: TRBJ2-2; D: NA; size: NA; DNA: TGTGCCAGCAGTGATTTCAGGACCGGGGAGCTGTTTTTT; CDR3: CASSDFRTGELFF
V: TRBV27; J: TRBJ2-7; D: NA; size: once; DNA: TGTGCCAGCAGCAGAACAGGGCCCTCCTACGAGCAGTACTTC; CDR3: CASSRTGPSYEQYF
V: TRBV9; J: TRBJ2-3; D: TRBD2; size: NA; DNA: TGTGCCAGCAGCGGAGGGTGGGGTAGCGGGGGCACAGATACGCAGTATTTT; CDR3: CASSGGWGSGGTDTQYF
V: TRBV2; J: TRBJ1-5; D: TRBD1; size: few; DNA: TGTGCCAGCAGTGCGAGGGACAGCCGATCAGGGCCCCAGCATTTT; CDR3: CASSARDSRSGPQHF
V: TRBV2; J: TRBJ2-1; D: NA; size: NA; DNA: TGTGCCAGCTCCGGGGAGGTTGAGCAGTTCTTC; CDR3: CASSGEVEQFF
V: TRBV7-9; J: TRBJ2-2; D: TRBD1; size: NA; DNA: TGTGCCAGCAGACCTGGACAGGCCTACACCGGGGAGCTGTTTTTT; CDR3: CASRPGQAYTGELFF
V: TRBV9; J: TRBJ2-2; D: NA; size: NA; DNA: TGTGCCAGCAGCGTAGGAGGGAACACCGGGGAGCTGTTTTTT; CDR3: CASSVGGNTGELFF
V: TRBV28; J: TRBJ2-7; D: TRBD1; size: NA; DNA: TGTGCCAGCCACCCCGGGACAGGGGGCTACGAGCAGTACTTC; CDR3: CASHPGTGGYEQYF
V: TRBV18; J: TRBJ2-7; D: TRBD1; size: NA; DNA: TGTGCCAGCTCACCTGGGGGTGGACAGGGCGGCGAGCAGTACTTC; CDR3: CASSPGGGQGGEQYF
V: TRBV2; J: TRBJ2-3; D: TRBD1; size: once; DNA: TGTGCCAGCAGCCAAGGGGACAGGGGTCGGTATTTT; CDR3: CASSQGDRGRYF
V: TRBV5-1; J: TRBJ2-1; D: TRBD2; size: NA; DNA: TGCGCCAGCAGCTTTGGACTAGCGGGAGTGTACTACAATGAGCAGTTCTTC; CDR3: CASSFGLAGVYYNEQFF
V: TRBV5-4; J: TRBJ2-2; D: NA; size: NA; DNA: TGTGCCAGCAGCCGGAAGGGGATCGGGGAGCTGTTTTTT; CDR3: CASSRKGIGELFF
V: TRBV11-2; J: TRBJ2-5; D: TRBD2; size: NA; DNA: TGTGCCAGCAGCAGAACTAGCGGGAGTGGGGAGACCCAGTACTTC; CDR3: CASSRTSGSGETQYF
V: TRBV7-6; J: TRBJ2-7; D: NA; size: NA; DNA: TGTGCCAGCAGCTTCGACAGCGCCTACGAGCAGTACTTC; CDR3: CASSFDSAYEQYF
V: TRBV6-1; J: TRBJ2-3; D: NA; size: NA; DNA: TGTGCCAGCAGTCTGCTAGCCCACACAGATACGCAGTATTTT; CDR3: CASSLLAHTDTQYF
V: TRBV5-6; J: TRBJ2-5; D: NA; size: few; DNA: TGTGCCAGCAGCTTGTGGGGGCTCTGGGAGACCCAGTACTTC; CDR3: CASSLWGLWETQYF
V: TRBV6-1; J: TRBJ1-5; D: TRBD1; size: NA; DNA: TGTGCCAGCAGTGAGGCGTCCGGGACAGGCGTCTTTCAGCCCCAGCATTTT; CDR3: CASSEASGTGVFQPQHF
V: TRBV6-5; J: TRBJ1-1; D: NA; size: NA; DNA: TGTGCCAGCAGCCCTCCGCGCAGGGCGAACACTGAAGCTTTCTTT; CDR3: CASSPPRRANTEAFF
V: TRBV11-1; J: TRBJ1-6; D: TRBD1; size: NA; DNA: TGTGCCAGCAGCCTTGGGACAGATCAGGATTCACCCCTCCACTTT; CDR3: CASSLGTDQDSPLHF
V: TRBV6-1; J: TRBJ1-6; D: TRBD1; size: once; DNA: TGTGCCAGCAGTGAAACAGGGGCGAGTTCACCCCTCCACTTT; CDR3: CASSETGASSPLHF
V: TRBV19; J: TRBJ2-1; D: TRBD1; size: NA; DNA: TGTGCCAGTAGTCAGGGGGTCTACAATGAGCAGTTCTTC; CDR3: CASSQGVYNEQFF
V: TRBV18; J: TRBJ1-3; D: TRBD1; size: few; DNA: TGTGCCAGCTCACAACTACAGGGGGCCGGAAACACCATATATTTT; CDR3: CASSQLQGAGNTIYF
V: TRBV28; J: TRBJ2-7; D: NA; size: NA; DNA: TGTGCCAGCAGTTTAATACAAACCTACGAGCAGTACTTC; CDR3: CASSLIQTYEQYF
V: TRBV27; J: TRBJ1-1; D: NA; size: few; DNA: TGTGCCAGCAGTTCCACACAGTGGAAGACTGAAGCTTTCTTT; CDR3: CASSSTQWKTEAFF
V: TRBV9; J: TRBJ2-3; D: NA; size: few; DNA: TGTGCCAGCAGCGTAGTGGCAGGGAGCACAGATACGCAGTATTTT; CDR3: CASSVVAGSTDTQYF
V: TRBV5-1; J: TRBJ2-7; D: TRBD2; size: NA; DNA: TGCGCCAGCAGCTTCCTCGGGGGAGGGTACGAGCAGTACTTC; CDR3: CASSFLGGGYEQYF
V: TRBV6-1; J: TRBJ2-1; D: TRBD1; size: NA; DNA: TGTGCCAGCAGTGGACAGGGTGGAAATGAGCAGTTCTTC; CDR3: CASSGQGGNEQFF